These 11 T cell receptor beta chains were sequenced from one sample in a study of blood T cell repertoires in COVID-19. Clones were read by immunoSEQ multiplex PCR, and TCRdb kept only the in-frame ones, dropping some. There are 200,000 to 300,000 clones in the sample; more than 85% occur only once, and about 9.3% lies in the top ten. The sample comprised PBMCs or T cells enriched from blood (not recorded which). These receptors were taken from a man in his forties or fifties who had recovered from COVID-19.

The chain uses TRBV5-4 and TRBJ2-7; 11 positions match TRBD1. The germline CDR1 and CDR2 sequences are SGHNT and YYREEE (reference sequence). The trim removed 2 bases at V and 2 bases at J, leaving 3 bases unmatched. CDR3 size: 15 residues. CDR3 DNA sequence: TGTGCCAGCAGCTTAGGACAGGGGGCCCCCTACGAGCAGTACTTC. It specifies CASSLGQGAPYEQYF.

The rearrangement joins TRBV9 to TRBJ2-1; 7 nucleotides align to TRBD1. V was clipped by 4 bases and J by 4 bases; unmatched bases: 11. In germline, CDR1 is SGDLS, CDR2 YYNGEE. The CDR3 totals 16 residues. CDR3 in DNA: TGTGCCAGCAGCTTAAGGGGGCTGCCAGGGTACAATGAGCAGTTCTTC. Protein sequence: CASSLRGLPGYNEQFF.

A single count supports this clone. The CDR3 sequence: CASSYGGTGLLNTEAFF. The DNA of the CDR3 is TGTGCCAGCAGTTATGGCGGGACAGGGCTCCTGAACACTGAAGCTTTCTTT. This rearrangement joins TRBV27 to TRBJ1-1; 9 bases are a match to TRBD1. The V and J ends lost 4 bases and 0 bases, in that order; junction bases with no gene match: 9. The CDR3 length is 17 residues. Germline-derived CDR1 and CDR2 are MNHEY and SMNVEV (reference sequence).

The chain joins TRBV4-3 to TRBJ1-2, with D uncertain. Germline-derived CDR1 and CDR2 are LGHNA and YSLEER. Trimming shortened V by 0 bases and J by 5 bases, and 19 bases separated the two germline ends. The CDR3 runs 17 residues. Written as DNA, the CDR3 is TGCGCCAGCAGCCAAGATAGAGCCCAAAACCCAATTTATGGCTACACCTTC. It yields the protein CASSQDRAQNPIYGYTF.

This chain uses TRBV19 with TRBJ2-7; 9 nucleotides match TRBD2. The length of the CDR3 is 15 residues. From germline, CDR1 is LNHDA and CDR2 SQIVND (reference sequence). With 5 bases clipped from V and 6 bases from J, the junction kept 11 bases outside the gene matches. The CDR3 bases are TGTGCCAGTAGTTCAATAGCGGGAGCTATGGGCGAGCAGTACTTC. Translated: CASSSIAGAMGEQYF.

The rearrangement uses TRBV7-6 and TRBJ1-2; 11 bases match TRBD1. The CDR3 extends over 16 amino acids. Germline values: CDR1 SGHVS, CDR2 FNYEAQ. V shed 1 base and J 3 bases; nucleotides not matched to a gene: 4. The CDR3 DNA reads TGTGCCAGCAGCTTAGGGGGACAGGGGGGGTACTATGGCTACACCTTC. Encoded protein: CASSLGGQGGYYGYTF.

By its share, this clone is medium-sized (0.01 to 0.1%). The V call is TRBV19, the J call TRBJ1-1; D unclear. The CDR3 extends over 13 amino acids. Germline V gives CDR1 LNHDA, CDR2 SQIVND (reference sequence). Trimming shortened V by 3 bases and J by 2 bases, and 7 bases separated the two germline ends. In nucleotides, the CDR3 is TGTGCCAGTAGTATCAGTTATAACACTGAAGCTTTCTTT. Translation: CASSISYNTEAFF.

The chain recombines TRBV5-8 with TRBJ1-4; D is unclear. CDR3 size: 15 residues. V gave up 0 bases and J gave up 3 bases, with 9 bases separating them. CDR1 SGHTS and CDR2 YDEGEE come from the germline V gene. The chain's CDR3 is CASSLAGRPNEKLFF. Written as DNA, the CDR3 is TGTGCCAGCAGCTTGGCCGGGAGGCCTAATGAAAAACTGTTTTTT.

The chain employs TRBV27 and TRBJ2-1, with 9 bases fitting TRBD2. CDR1 and CDR2 from the germline V gene are MNHEY and SMNVEV (reference sequence). The CDR3 contains 17 residues. Trimming took 4 bases from V and 0 from J; bases not matched to a gene: 7. The CDR3 DNA sequence: TGTGCCAGCAGTTCCCAAGCGGGAGGTACCTCCTACAATGAGCAGTTCTTC. Translation: CASSSQAGGTSYNEQFF.

This clone was detected once. The J gene is TRBJ2-1, the V gene TRBV29-1; possible D gene TRBD2, 6 bases. Germline assignment: CDR1 SQVTM and CDR2 ANQGSEA. The CDR3 extends over 14 amino acids. Trimming removed 8 bases from V and 0 bases from J, with 14 bases in between. In DNA, the CDR3 is TGCAGCACCAGGGTAGCGGACTCCTACAATGAGCAGTTCTTC. This gives the protein CSTRVADSYNEQFF.

The V gene is TRBV7-2, the J gene TRBJ2-2, with no clear D. CDR1 is SGHTA, CDR2 FQGNSA, per germline. This CDR3 has 16 residues. The germline V and J ends were trimmed by 5 bases and 0 bases, with 13 bases remaining between them. CDR3 protein: CASSPRVPANTGELFF. For the CDR3, the DNA is TGTGCCAGCAGCCCTAGAGTACCAGCGAACACCGGGGAGCTGTTTTTT.